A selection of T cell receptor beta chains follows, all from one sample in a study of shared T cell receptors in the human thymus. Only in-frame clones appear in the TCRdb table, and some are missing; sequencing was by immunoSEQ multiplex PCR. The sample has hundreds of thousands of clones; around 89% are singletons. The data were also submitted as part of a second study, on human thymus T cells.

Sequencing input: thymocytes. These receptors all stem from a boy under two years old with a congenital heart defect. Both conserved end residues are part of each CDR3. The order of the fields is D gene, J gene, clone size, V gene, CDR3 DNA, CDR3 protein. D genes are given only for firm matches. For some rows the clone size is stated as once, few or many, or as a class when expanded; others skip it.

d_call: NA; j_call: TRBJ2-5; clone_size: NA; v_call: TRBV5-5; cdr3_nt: TGTGCCAGCAGCTTGTGGGCACCCGACAAAACCAAAGAGACCCAGTACTTC; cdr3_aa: CASSLWAPDKTKETQYF
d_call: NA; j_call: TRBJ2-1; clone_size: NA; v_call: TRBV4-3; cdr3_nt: TGCGCCAGCAGCCAAGGTAGGAGTGTGCGTCGGTTCTTC; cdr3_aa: CASSQGRSVRRFF
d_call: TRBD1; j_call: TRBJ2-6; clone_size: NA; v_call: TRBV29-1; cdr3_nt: TGCAGCGTTGAAGATCTCCCGGGACAGGGGGCAGCTGGGGCCAACGTCCTGACTTTC; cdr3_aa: CSVEDLPGQGAAGANVLTF
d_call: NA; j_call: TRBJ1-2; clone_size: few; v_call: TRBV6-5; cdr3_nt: TGTGCCAGCAGTTACGGGGACACGGAGGGCTACACCTTC; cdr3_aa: CASSYGDTEGYTF
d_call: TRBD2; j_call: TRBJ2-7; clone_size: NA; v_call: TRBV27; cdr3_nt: TGTGCCAGCGGGGGCGGGGGGAGAGGGAACTACGAGCAGTACTTC; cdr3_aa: CASGGGGRGNYEQYF
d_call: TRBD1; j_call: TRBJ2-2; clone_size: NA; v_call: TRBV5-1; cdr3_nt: TGCGCCAGCAGCTTGTTGGACAGGGCGCTCACCGGGGAGCTGTTTTTT; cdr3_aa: CASSLLDRALTGELFF
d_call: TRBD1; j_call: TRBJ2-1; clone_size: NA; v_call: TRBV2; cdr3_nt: TGTGCCAGCAGTGAGTTGGGACAGTTCCCCGGGGAGCAGTTCTTC; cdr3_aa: CASSELGQFPGEQFF
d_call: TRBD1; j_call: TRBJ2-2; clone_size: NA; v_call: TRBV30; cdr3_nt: TGTGCCTGGAGCCGGGTACAGGGGACCGGGGAGCTGTTTTTT; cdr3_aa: CAWSRVQGTGELFF
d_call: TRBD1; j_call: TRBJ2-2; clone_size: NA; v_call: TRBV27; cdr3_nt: TGTGCCAGCAGCGGACAGGGAATCGAGAGGGAGCTGTTTTTT; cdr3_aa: CASSGQGIERELFF
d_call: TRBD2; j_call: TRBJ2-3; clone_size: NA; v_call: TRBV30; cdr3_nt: TGTGCCTGGAGTCTAGCGGGAGGGCCGTCAGATACGCAGTATTTT; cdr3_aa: CAWSLAGGPSDTQYF
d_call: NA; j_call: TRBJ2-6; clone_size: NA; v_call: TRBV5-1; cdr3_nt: TGCGCCAGCACTCTGGGTCGCGGGAATCCTGGGGCCAACGTCCTGACTTTC; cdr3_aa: CASTLGRGNPGANVLTF
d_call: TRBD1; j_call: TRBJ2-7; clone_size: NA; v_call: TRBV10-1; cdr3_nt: TGCGCCAGCAGTACCGGGACAGACTCCTACGAGCAGTACTTC; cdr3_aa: CASSTGTDSYEQYF
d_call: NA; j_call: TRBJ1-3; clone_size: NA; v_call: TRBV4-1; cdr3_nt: TGCGCCAGCAGCCAAGGGGGACTGTCGTCTGGAAACACCATATATTTT; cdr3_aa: CASSQGGLSSGNTIYF
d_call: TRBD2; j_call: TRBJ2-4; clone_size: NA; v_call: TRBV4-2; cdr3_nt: TGTGCCAGCAGCCAAGATGGAGGCGGGAGGGGGGCCAAAAACATTCAGTACTTC; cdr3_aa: CASSQDGGGRGAKNIQYF
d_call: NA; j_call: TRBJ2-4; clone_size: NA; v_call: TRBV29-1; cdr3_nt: TGCAGCGTTCGGGGGGCAGGGGCCAAAAACATTCAGTACTTC; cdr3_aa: CSVRGAGAKNIQYF
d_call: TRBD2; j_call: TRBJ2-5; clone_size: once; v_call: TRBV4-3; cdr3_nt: TGCGCCAGCAGCCAAGGTATGGGAGGGCCGTTGCGAGAGACCCAGTACTTC; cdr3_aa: CASSQGMGGPLRETQYF
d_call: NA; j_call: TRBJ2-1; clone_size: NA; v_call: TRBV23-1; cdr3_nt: TGCGCCAGCAGTCAATCAGTAGATCCCGCAAAAGAGCAGTTCTTC; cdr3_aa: CASSQSVDPAKEQFF
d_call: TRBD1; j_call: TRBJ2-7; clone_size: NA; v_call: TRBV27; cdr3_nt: TGTGCCAGCAGTTTGGAGGGACAGGGCTCCTACGAGCAGTACTTC; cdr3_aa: CASSLEGQGSYEQYF
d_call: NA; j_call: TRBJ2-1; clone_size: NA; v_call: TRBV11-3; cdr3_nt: TGTGCCAGCAGCTATCTAACGAATGAGCAGTTCTTC; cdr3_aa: CASSYLTNEQFF
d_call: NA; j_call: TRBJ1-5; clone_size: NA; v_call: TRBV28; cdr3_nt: TGTGCCAGCAGTCCCCGGTCCACAGTCAATCAGCCCCAGCATTTT; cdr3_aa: CASSPRSTVNQPQHF
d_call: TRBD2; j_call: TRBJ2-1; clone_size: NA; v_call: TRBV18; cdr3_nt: TGTGCCAGCTCACCAAGGGCTAGCGGGAGCTACAATGAGCAGTTCTTC; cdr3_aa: CASSPRASGSYNEQFF
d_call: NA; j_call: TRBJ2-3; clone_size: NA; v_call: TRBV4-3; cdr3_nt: TGCGCCAGCAGCCAGGGGAGGACAGATACGCAGTATTTT; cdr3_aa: CASSQGRTDTQYF
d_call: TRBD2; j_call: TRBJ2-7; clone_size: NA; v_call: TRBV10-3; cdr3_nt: TGTGCCATCACCGGGACTAGCGGGGGGAACGAGTACTTC; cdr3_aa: CAITGTSGGNEYF
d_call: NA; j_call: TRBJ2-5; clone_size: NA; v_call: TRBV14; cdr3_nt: TGTGCCAGCAGCCCGGGGGATACCCCGAGGACCCAGTACTTC; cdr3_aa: CASSPGDTPRTQYF
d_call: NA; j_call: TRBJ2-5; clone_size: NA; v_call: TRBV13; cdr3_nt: TGTGCCAGCAGCCAACCCGACAGAGGGACCCAGTACTTC; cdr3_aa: CASSQPDRGTQYF
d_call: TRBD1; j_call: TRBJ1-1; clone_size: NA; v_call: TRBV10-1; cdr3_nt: TGCGCCAGCAGCCTGGACAGGGGCGACACTGAAGCTTTCTTT; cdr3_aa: CASSLDRGDTEAFF
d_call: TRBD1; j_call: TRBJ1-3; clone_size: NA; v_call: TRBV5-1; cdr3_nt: TGCGCCAGCAGCAGTACAGGGGGGGATGGAAACACCATATATTTT; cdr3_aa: CASSSTGGDGNTIYF
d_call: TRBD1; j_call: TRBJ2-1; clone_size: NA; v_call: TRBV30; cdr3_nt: TGTGCCTGGAGTGTTCGGGCAGGGGGCAGGAATGAGCAGTTCTTC; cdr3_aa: CAWSVRAGGRNEQFF
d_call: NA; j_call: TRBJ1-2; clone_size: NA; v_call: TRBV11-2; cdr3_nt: TGTGCCAGCAGCCCTAAAGCGGTAGCGGACTATGGCTACACCTTC; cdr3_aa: CASSPKAVADYGYTF
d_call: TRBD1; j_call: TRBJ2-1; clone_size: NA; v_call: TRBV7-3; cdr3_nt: TGTGCCAGCAGCCCCCTGGACAGGAGCTCCTACAATGAGCAGTTCTTC; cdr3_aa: CASSPLDRSSYNEQFF
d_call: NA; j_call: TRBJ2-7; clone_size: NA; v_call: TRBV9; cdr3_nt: TGTGCCAGCAGCGTAGAGGGGTCCTACGAGCAGTACTTC; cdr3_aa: CASSVEGSYEQYF
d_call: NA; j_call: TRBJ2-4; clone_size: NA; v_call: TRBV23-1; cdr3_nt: TGCGCCAGCAGGAAAAGCGGGTGTCTAGCCAAAAACATTCAGTACTTC; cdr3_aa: CASRKSGCLAKNIQYF
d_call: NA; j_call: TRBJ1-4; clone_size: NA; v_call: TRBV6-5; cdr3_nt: TGTGCCAGCACCGACAGCAGGACTAATGAAAAACTGTTTTTT; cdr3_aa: CASTDSRTNEKLFF
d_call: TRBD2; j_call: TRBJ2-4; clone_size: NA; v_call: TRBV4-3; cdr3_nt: TGCGCCAGCAGCCAAGATTCGACTAGCATTGAGAAAAACATTCAGTACTTC; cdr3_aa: CASSQDSTSIEKNIQYF
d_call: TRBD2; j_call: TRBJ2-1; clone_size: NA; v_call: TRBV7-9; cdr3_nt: TGTGCCAGCAGCCCGGGGGAGGGACTAGCGGGGGAATACAATGAGCAGTTCTTC; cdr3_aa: CASSPGEGLAGEYNEQFF
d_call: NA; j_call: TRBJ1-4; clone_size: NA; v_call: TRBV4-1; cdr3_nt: TGCGCCAGCAGCCAAGGGCGGGCCAGCTTAGCAACTAATGAAAAACTGTTTTTT; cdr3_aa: CASSQGRASLATNEKLFF
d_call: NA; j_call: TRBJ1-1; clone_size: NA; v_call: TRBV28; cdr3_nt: TGTGCCAGCAGTAGCTCACCCGGGCAGGGGAGAACTGAAGCTTTCTTT; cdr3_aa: CASSSSPGQGRTEAFF
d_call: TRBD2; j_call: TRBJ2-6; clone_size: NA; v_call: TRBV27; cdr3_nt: TGTGCCAGCAGTTTTTGGGGAGGGCGGGCGCGGCTAGCGGGAGTTGCCTCTGGGGCCAACGTCCTGACTTTC; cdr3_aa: CASSFWGGRARLAGVASGANVLTF
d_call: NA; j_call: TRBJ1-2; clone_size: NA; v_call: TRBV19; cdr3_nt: TGTGCCAGCAGTATCTCCCTCTATGGCTACACCTTC; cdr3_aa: CASSISLYGYTF
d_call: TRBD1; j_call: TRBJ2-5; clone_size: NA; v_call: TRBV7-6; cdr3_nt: TGTGCCAGCAGCTTAACCCACCACCCAGGGGGAGAGACCCAGTACTTC; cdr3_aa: CASSLTHHPGGETQYF
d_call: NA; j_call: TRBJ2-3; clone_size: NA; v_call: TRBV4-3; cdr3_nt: TGCGCCAGCAGCCACTACCCAGGTACAGATACGCAGTATTTT; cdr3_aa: CASSHYPGTDTQYF